Listed below are T cell receptor beta chains from one sample, sequenced in a study of shared clonotypes between healthy human individuals. Some clones are missing from TCRdb's copy, which holds only in-frame ones; the method was immunoSEQ multiplex PCR. The sample includes around 1,100,000 clones, about 72% of them seen just once. The sequencing sample was made of memory CD4+ T cells from PBMCs. These receptors came from a man between 18 and 35 years old in good health. Some clones in this sample may be carry-over from other donors' samples. The CDR3 runs from the conserved cysteine through the conserved F or W. D genes are given only for firm matches. Rows may omit the clone size; those that give it use once, few, many or a size class.

j_call: TRBJ2-1
d_call: TRBD2
clone_size: NA
v_call: TRBV10-3
cdr3_nt: TGTGCCATCAGTGTCGGTCGACTAGCGGGAGGATTTAACTACAATGAGCAGTTCTTC
cdr3_aa: CAISVGRLAGGFNYNEQFF

j_call: TRBJ2-4
d_call: TRBD1
clone_size: NA
v_call: TRBV28
cdr3_nt: TGTGCCAGCAGTCCCGGGACAGTCCTAGCCAAAAACATTCAGTACTTC
cdr3_aa: CASSPGTVLAKNIQYF

j_call: TRBJ1-5
d_call: NA
clone_size: NA
v_call: TRBV5-1
cdr3_nt: TGCGCCAGCAGCTTGTCTTCAGGGGCCAATCAGCCCCAGCATTTT
cdr3_aa: CASSLSSGANQPQHF

j_call: TRBJ2-3
d_call: NA
clone_size: few
v_call: TRBV11-2
cdr3_nt: TGTGCCAGCAGCTTAAATAGGGATACGCAGTATTTT
cdr3_aa: CASSLNRDTQYF

j_call: TRBJ2-7
d_call: NA
clone_size: NA
v_call: TRBV19
cdr3_nt: TGTGCCAGTGATAGAGGCCAGGGAAAGGGCGAGCAGTACTTC
cdr3_aa: CASDRGQGKGEQYF

j_call: TRBJ1-4
d_call: NA
clone_size: NA
v_call: TRBV4-3
cdr3_nt: TGCGCCAGCAGCCAAGCCCCGCGAGGGGCTATTAATGAAAAACTGTTTTTT
cdr3_aa: CASSQAPRGAINEKLFF

j_call: TRBJ2-7
d_call: NA
clone_size: few
v_call: TRBV5-4
cdr3_nt: TGTGCCAGCAGCTCTGACCAGGGAAACCGCTACGAGCAGTACTTC
cdr3_aa: CASSSDQGNRYEQYF

j_call: TRBJ2-3
d_call: NA
clone_size: few
v_call: TRBV5-1
cdr3_nt: TGCGCCAGCAGCGGATTAGCGGGCACAGATACGCAGTATTTT
cdr3_aa: CASSGLAGTDTQYF

j_call: TRBJ2-1
d_call: NA
clone_size: NA
v_call: TRBV19
cdr3_nt: TGTGCCAGTAGTATAGTTGGCTCCTACAATGAGCAGTTCTTC
cdr3_aa: CASSIVGSYNEQFF

j_call: TRBJ2-7
d_call: TRBD1
clone_size: NA
v_call: TRBV6-5
cdr3_nt: TGTGCCAGCAACCGGGACAGGGGGATAAGCGAGCAGTACTTC
cdr3_aa: CASNRDRGISEQYF